The clone carrying this TCR beta chain was observed at least ten times. What it binds is unknown. This specimen belongs to a study of T cells in Graves' hyperthyroidism and ophthalmopathy. Researchers amplified the TCR beta CDR3 regions from RNA transcripts. HTBI primers drove first-round RT-PCR of the TCR CDR3. TCRdb analysed the multiplex PCR reads with MiXCR anew, one entry per CDR3 protein. Of hundreds of thousands of distinct CDR3 sequences in the sample, approximately 15% were seen once. Study-wide findings and caveats: Blood also showed most of the thyroid clonotypes that were expanded above 0.001.

This TCR was recovered from a woman aged 18-29 years with Graves' hyperthyroidism. The sequencing sample was made of blood.

The CDR3 reads CASSPGSRYEQYF. The CDR3 DNA reads as TGTGCCAGCAGCCCCGGGAGCCGGTACGAGCAGTACTTC. The chain uses TRBV9 and TRBJ2-7; possible D gene TRBD2, 6 bases. Germline V gene sequence: CDR1 SGDLS, CDR2 YYNGEE. CDR3 length: 13 amino acids. The V and J ends lost 4 bases and 4 bases respectively, with 12 bases between them.